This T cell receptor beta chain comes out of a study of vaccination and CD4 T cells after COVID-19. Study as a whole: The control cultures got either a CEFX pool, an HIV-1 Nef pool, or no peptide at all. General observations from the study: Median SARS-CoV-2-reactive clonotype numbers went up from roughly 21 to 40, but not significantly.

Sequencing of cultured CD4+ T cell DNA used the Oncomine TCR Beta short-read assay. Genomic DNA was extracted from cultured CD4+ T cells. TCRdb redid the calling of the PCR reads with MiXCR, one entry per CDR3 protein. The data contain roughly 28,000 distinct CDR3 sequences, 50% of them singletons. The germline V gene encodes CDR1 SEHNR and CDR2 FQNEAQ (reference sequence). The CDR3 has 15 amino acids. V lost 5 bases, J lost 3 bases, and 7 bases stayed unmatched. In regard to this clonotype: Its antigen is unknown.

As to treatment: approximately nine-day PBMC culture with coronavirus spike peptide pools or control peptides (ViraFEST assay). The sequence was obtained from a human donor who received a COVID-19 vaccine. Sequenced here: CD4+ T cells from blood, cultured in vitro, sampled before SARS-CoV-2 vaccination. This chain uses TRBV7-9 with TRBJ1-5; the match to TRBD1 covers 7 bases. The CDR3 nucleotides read TGTGCCAGCAGCCTAGGACAGGACCTCAATCAGCCCCAGCATTTT. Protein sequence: CASSLGQDLNQPQHF.